These 13 T cell receptor beta chains were sequenced from one sample in a study of blood T cell repertoires in COVID-19. TCRdb keeps only in-frame clones here, not all; method: immunoSEQ multiplex PCR. The sample lists roughly 260,000 clones, 88% occurring once. The specimen was peripheral blood. The receptors originated from a woman aged 40 to 50 who had recovered from COVID-19.

The chain has TRBV30 and TRBJ2-4; a possible D gene is TRBD1 (5 bases). Trimming removed 4 bases at V and 6 bases at J, with 13 bases between. From germline, CDR1 is GTSNPN and CDR2 SVGIG (reference sequence). The CDR3 loop spans 13 amino acids. The CDR3 DNA follows: TGTGCCTGGAATGGGGCCCTCGGAAACATTCAGTACTTC. It is translated as CAWNGALGNIQYF.

The V call is TRBV7-2, the J call TRBJ2-5, with D uncertain. CDR1 is SGHTA, CDR2 FQGNSA, per germline. The CDR3 length is 11 residues. Trimming cost V 5 bases and J 5 bases, with 6 bases left between them. The CDR3 nucleotides are TGTGCCAGCAGCCTTTATGAGACCCAGTACTTC. Translation: CASSLYETQYF.

The gene calls are TRBV3-1 (or the pseudogene TRBV3-2) and TRBJ2-1, with 8 bases identical to TRBD1. The CDR3 runs 21 residues. With V trimmed by 1 base and J by 2 bases, 19 bases remained unmatched. The germline V gene has CDR1 LGHDT and CDR2 YNNKEL (reference sequence). CDR3 protein: CASSQVGVIGRGRFTYNEQFF. In DNA, the CDR3 is TGTGCCAGCAGCCAAGTGGGGGTTATTGGCAGGGGGCGTTTCACCTACAATGAGCAGTTCTTC.

The V and J genes are TRBV27 and TRBJ2-3; D is perhaps TRBD2 (6 bases). Germline loops: CDR1 MNHEY, CDR2 SMNVEV (reference sequence). V lost 3 bases, J lost 6 bases, and 16 bases lay in between. CDR3 length: 15 residues. The CDR3: CASSFRRGRWDTQYF. In nucleotides, the CDR3 is TGTGCCAGCAGTTTTAGGCGGGGCCGATGGGATACGCAGTATTTT.

The genes are TRBV7-2 and TRBJ2-2, with 11 nucleotides matching TRBD1. In germline, CDR1 is SGHTA, CDR2 FQGNSA. V dropped 4 bases and J dropped 8; count of bases not matched to a gene: 6. The CDR3 has 15 residues. Here the CDR3 DNA reads TGTGCCAGCAGCTCTAGGACAGGGGGCCCAGGGGAGCTGTTTTTT. Amino acid sequence: CASSSRTGGPGELFF. Looking up the rest from reference TRBV7-2 and TRBJ2-2 gives the full variable domain: GAGVSQSPSNKVTEKGKDVELRCDPISGHTALYWYRQSLGQGLEFLIYFQGNSAPDKSGLPSDRFSAERTGGSVSTLTIQRTQQEDSAVYLCASSSRTGGPGELFFGEGSRLTVL.

The rearrangement joins TRBV5-1 to TRBJ2-7; 8 positions agree with TRBD1. The ends lost 4 bases at V and 2 bases at J; junction bases unmatched: 8. Germline V gene data show CDR1 as SGHRS and CDR2 as YFSETQ. This CDR3 comprises 15 residues. The CDR3 sequence is CASSPWTGITYEQYF. The CDR3 DNA is TGCGCCAGCAGCCCATGGACAGGGATTACCTACGAGCAGTACTTC.

The V gene is TRBV4-1, the J gene TRBJ1-5; 7 bases agree with TRBD1. The CDR3 is 16 residues long. With 1 base clipped from V and 7 bases from J, the junction kept 10 bases outside the gene matches. Germline CDR1 is MGHRA and CDR2 is YSYEKL. The CDR3 nucleotides read TGCGCCAGCAGCCAAGCCGGAGGGGGCGCAGGGCAGCCCCAGCATTTT. It yields the protein CASSQAGGGAGQPQHF.

This clone has ten or more counts. At the DNA level, this CDR3 is encoded by other sequences in the same sample as well. This sequence joins TRBV15 and TRBJ2-7, with 10 bases lining up with TRBD2. V was clipped by 0 bases and J by 0 bases; unmatched bases: 5. Per the germline V gene, CDR1 is LNHNV and CDR2 is YYDKDF (reference sequence). The CDR3 is 17 amino acids. This CDR3 is CATSRDRLAGASYEQYF. The CDR3 DNA reads TGTGCCACCAGCAGAGATCGGCTAGCGGGAGCCTCCTACGAGCAGTACTTC. Full variable domain (rest looked up from reference TRBV15 and TRBJ2-7): DAMVIQNPRYQVTQFGKPVTLSCSQTLNHNVMYWYQQKSSQAPKLLFHYYDKDFNNEADTPDNFQSRRPNTSFCFLDIRSPGLGDTAMYLCATSRDRLAGASYEQYFGPGTRLTVT.

The rearrangement links TRBV6-5 to TRBJ1-5; possible D gene TRBD1, 5 bases. V shed 6 bases and J shed 6 bases, with 15 bases lying between them. This CDR3 has 14 amino acids. CDR1 is MNHEY and CDR2 is SVGAGI in the germline V gene. As DNA, the CDR3 is TGTGCCAGCAGCCCAAATCGGGGGTTTCAGCCCCAGCATTTT. Translation gives CASSPNRGFQPQHF.

The CDR3 loop reads CASSFLGSYGYTF. CDR3 coding DNA: TGTGCCAGCAGTTTTCTGGGGAGCTATGGCTACACCTTC. The chain joins TRBV28 to TRBJ1-2; D remains unclear. The V gene's germline CDR1 is MDHEN and CDR2 SYDVKM. V lost 3 bases to trimming and J lost 4 bases, with 9 bases between them. There are 13 residues in the CDR3.

The chain employs TRBV6-5 and TRBJ2-3; tentative D call: TRBD2 (5 bases). The length of the CDR3 is 16 residues. Trimming removed 2 bases at V and 2 bases at J, with 14 bases between. Germline V gene sequence: CDR1 MNHEY, CDR2 SVGAGI. The CDR3 DNA is TGTGCCAGCAGTTACGTCCGGGGATCCCCCACAGATACGCAGTATTTT. This sequence encodes CASSYVRGSPTDTQYF.

The chain couples TRBV28 to TRBJ2-7; TRBD1 agrees at 8 bases. The J segment lost 2 bases and the V segment lost 5 bases, leaving 8 bases of the junction unmatched. CDR1 and CDR2 (germline): MDHEN, SYDVKM. CDR3 length equals 15 residues. The CDR3 sequence: CASSRTGSIPYEQYF. CDR3 DNA: TGTGCCAGCAGTCGGACAGGGAGCATACCCTACGAGCAGTACTTC.

In this sample, this clone turned up once. This CDR3 is CASSPGSSYNEQFF. The CDR3 bases are TGTGCCAGCTCCCCAGGAAGCTCCTACAATGAGCAGTTCTTC. The genes are TRBV6-6 and TRBJ2-1; D remains ambiguous. The CDR3 consists of 14 residues. The ends were cut back, 8 bases at V and 0 bases at J, with 11 bases in the middle. The germline gives CDR1 MNHNY, CDR2 SVGAGI (reference sequence).